Following are 25 T cell receptor beta chains from one sample sequenced in a study of beta chain features in type 1 diabetes. The investigators reverse transcribed all of the isolated RNA, so they sequenced expressed TCRB transcripts. The data were produced by immunoSEQ multiplex PCR, yet TCRdb's version contains in-frame clones alone and is incomplete. The sample consists of more than 120,000 clones, about 9.4% of them appearing once. Material: naive CD4+ T cells from blood. These receptors were taken from a man younger than 30 in good health.

The V and J genes are TRBV5-1 and TRBJ2-3, with a tentative D call TRBD2 (6 bases). Germline values: CDR1 SGHRS, CDR2 YFSETQ. The V gene lost 0 bases and the J gene lost 0 bases, with 14 bases spanning the gap. CDR3 size: 17 residues. CDR3 bases: TGCGCCAGCAGCTTGGCCGGAGGCGGGACTAGCACAGATACGCAGTATTTT. This codes for CASSLAGGGTSTDTQYF.

DNA for the CDR3: TGTGCCAGCAGCGTAGAAGGCGGGGGGTTGGATGAGCAGTTCTTC. Translation gives CASSVEGGGLDEQFF. J is TRBJ2-1 and V is TRBV9; 8 bases align to TRBD2. Germline V lookup: CDR1 SGDLS, CDR2 YYNGEE. This CDR3 is built from 15 residues. V trimming: 0 bases; J trimming: 8 bases; junction bases outside the gene matches: 7. Full variable domain (rest looked up from reference TRBV9 and TRBJ2-1): DSGVTQTPKHLITATGQRVTLRCSPRSGDLSVYWYQQSLDQGLQFLIQYYNGEERAKGNILERFSAQQFPDLHSELNLSSLELGDSALYFCASSVEGGGLDEQFFGPGTRLTVL.

This clone has a handful of counts. The V gene is TRBV7-2, the J gene TRBJ2-5, with 8 bases fitting TRBD2. V lost 3 bases and J lost 2; bases outside the gene matches: 8. This CDR3 is 16 amino acids long. CDR1 and CDR2 from the germline V gene are SGHTA and FQGNSA. The CDR3 protein is CASSFGGARGQETQYF. The DNA for the CDR3 is TGTGCCAGCAGCTTCGGGGGGGCGCGGGGTCAAGAGACCCAGTACTTC.

V is TRBV9 and J is TRBJ1-4, with no clear D. CDR1 is SGDLS, CDR2 YYNGEE, per germline. CDR3 length equals 16 residues. Trimming removed 0 bases at V and 0 bases at J, with 9 bases between. The CDR3 protein is CASSVGRESTNEKLFF. CDR3 coding DNA: TGTGCCAGCAGCGTAGGAAGAGAGTCAACTAATGAAAAACTGTTTTTT.

This chain joins TRBV9 and TRBJ2-2, with D possibly TRBD1 on 6 matching bases. Germline CDR1 is SGDLS and CDR2 is YYNGEE. This CDR3 region has 14 residues. V lost 6 bases, J lost 5 bases, and 14 bases lay in between. The CDR3 loop is CASNPGTRTGELFF. The CDR3 DNA is TGTGCCAGCAACCCCGGGACAAGGACCGGGGAGCTGTTTTTT.

This clone was seen only a few times. This chain joins TRBV28 and TRBJ2-7, with D maybe TRBD1 (6 bases). CDR3 size: 14 residues. CDR1 MDHEN and CDR2 SYDVKM come from the germline V gene. Trimming pared 5 bases from V and 6 bases from J, leaving 17 bases between. CDR3 residues: CASSRQVVTSEQYF. CDR3 coding DNA: TGTGCCAGCAGTCGACAGGTTGTTACTTCCGAGCAGTACTTC.

This clone was picked up many times. The chain joins TRBV13 to TRBJ1-3; D gene unclear. This CDR3 has 14 residues. The V gene lost 0 bases and the J gene lost 4 bases, with 7 bases spanning the gap. CDR1 is PRHDT, CDR2 FYEKMQ, per germline (reference sequence). The CDR3: CASSLGPRGNTIYF. The CDR3 bases are TGTGCCAGCAGCTTAGGCCCCCGGGGAAACACCATATATTTT.

This clone was observed many times. The chain uses TRBV19 and TRBJ2-2; 10 nucleotides agree with TRBD1. The CDR3 contains 14 residues. Per the germline V gene, CDR1 is LNHDA and CDR2 is SQIVND (reference sequence). V was clipped by 7 bases and J by 4 bases; unmatched bases: 3. Written as DNA, the CDR3 is TGTGCCAGTAACCGACAGGGGGCCACCGGGGAGCTGTTTTTT. This encodes CASNRQGATGELFF.

The chain links TRBV5-1 to TRBJ2-1; tentatively, D is TRBD2 (5 bases). V shed 2 bases and J shed 7 bases, with 13 bases lying between them. The germline V gene has CDR1 SGHRS and CDR2 YFSETQ. This CDR3 has 14 amino acids. The CDR3 reads CASSLTRNANEQFF. CDR3 sequence (DNA): TGCGCCAGCAGCTTAACTAGAAATGCAAATGAGCAGTTCTTC.

V usage is TRBV25-1 and J usage is TRBJ2-5; 13 nucleotides match TRBD2. This CDR3 contains 16 residues. The trim removed 2 bases at V and 2 bases at J, leaving 2 bases unmatched. Germline CDR1 and CDR2: MGHDK and SYGVNS. The CDR3 loop reads CASSEGLAGAQETQYF. CDR3 coding DNA: TGTGCCAGCAGTGAAGGACTAGCGGGGGCGCAAGAGACCCAGTACTTC.

This chain connects TRBV7-3 to TRBJ2-5, with 7 bases aligning to TRBD2. The CDR3 totals 15 residues. The germline V gene encodes CDR1 SGHTA and CDR2 FQGTGA. Trimming at V came to 0 bases and at J to 5 bases, leaving 6 bases not matched to a gene. CDR3 loop: CASSLTAGHRETQYF. The CDR3 DNA follows: TGTGCCAGCAGCTTAACAGCGGGGCACCGGGAGACCCAGTACTTC. Supplemented by reference TRBV7-3 and TRBJ2-5, the full variable domain reads GAGVSQTPSNKVTEKGKYVELRCDPISGHTALYWYRQSLGQGPEFLIYFQGTGAADDSGLPNDRFFAVRPEGSVSTLKIQRTERGDSAVYLCASSLTAGHRETQYFGPGTRLLVL.

This clone was seen ten or more times. Other DNA sequences in this specimen translate into the identical CDR3. The chain recombines TRBV7-2 with TRBJ2-3; 9 bases agree with TRBD2. The V segment lost 9 bases and the J segment 0 bases; nucleotides outside the gene matches: 4. The CDR3 spans 14 residues. From germline, CDR1 is SGHTA and CDR2 FQGNSA. The CDR3 nucleotides are TGTGCCAGTTCCCTAGCGGGGAGCACAGATACGCAGTATTTT. This encodes CASSLAGSTDTQYF.

The table lists this clone with a few counts. The V gene is TRBV6-5, the J gene TRBJ2-3, with D perhaps matching TRBD2 (6 bases). Per germline, CDR1 MNHEY and CDR2 SVGAGI. This CDR3 spans 15 amino acids. The V end lost 2 bases, the J end lost 4 bases, and 13 bases lay between the germline ends. The CDR3, as DNA: TGTGCCAGCAGTTACGGGACTGGTGATTCAGATACGCAGTATTTT. Protein: CASSYGTGDSDTQYF.

The rearrangement joins TRBV5-6 to TRBJ2-7, with 9 nucleotides matching TRBD1. Germline CDR1 and CDR2: SGHDT and YYEEEE. V was pared by 3 bases and J by 5 bases, with 12 bases of the junction left unmatched. CDR3 size: 16 residues. Here the CDR3 reads CASSCWVGTGCNEQYF. CDR3 sequence (DNA): TGTGCCAGCAGCTGCTGGGTCGGGACAGGGTGTAACGAGCAGTACTTC.

The chain combines TRBV7-3 with TRBJ2-3, with D perhaps TRBD2 (6 bases). This CDR3 spans 17 amino acids. V dropped 3 bases and J dropped 6 bases, with 22 bases sitting between them. The V gene's germline CDR1 is SGHTA and CDR2 FQGTGA. The CDR3 region has the DNA TGTGCCAGCAGCTTGTTTGGGGGGACCCAAAACGGGGATACGCAGTATTTT. Encoded protein: CASSLFGGTQNGDTQYF.

A few counts support this clone. The chain recombines TRBV6-6 with TRBJ2-7; 12 bases match TRBD2. With V trimmed by 7 bases and J by 1 base, 5 bases remained unmatched. This CDR3 has 15 residues. Germline CDR1 is MNHNY and CDR2 is SVGAGI (reference sequence). The CDR3 loop reads CASTQLAGGSYEQYF. CDR3 bases: TGTGCCAGCACCCAACTAGCGGGGGGTTCCTACGAGCAGTACTTC.

This clone showed up many times. This sequence joins TRBV6-6 and TRBJ1-2; unclear D gene. Germline V lookup: CDR1 MNHNY, CDR2 SVGAGI (reference sequence). V gave up 6 bases and J gave up 2 bases, with 16 bases separating them. CDR3 length: 15 residues. The CDR3: CASSRIGKENYGYTF. The CDR3 DNA follows: TGTGCCAGCAGCCGCATCGGGAAGGAGAACTATGGCTACACCTTC.

This clone was observed a handful of times. The chain employs TRBV2 and TRBJ2-5, with unresolved D. Trimming removed 0 bases from V and 2 bases from J, with 10 bases in between. CDR3 length equals 15 residues. Germline CDR1 and CDR2: SNHLY and FYNNEI. The CDR3 reads CASSEALGRQETQYF. The CDR3 DNA follows: TGTGCCAGCAGTGAAGCGCTTGGCAGACAAGAGACCCAGTACTTC.

This clone was counted a few times. The chain employs TRBV7-3 and TRBJ2-7; a weak D match, TRBD1 (5 bases). This CDR3 is built from 14 residues. The germline V gene has CDR1 SGHTA and CDR2 FQGTGA. V was trimmed by 4 bases and J by 6 bases, leaving 16 bases between them. Written as DNA, the CDR3 is TGTGCCAGCAGCTGGGGCCAACCACCGACCGAGCAGTACTTC. Its protein product is CASSWGQPPTEQYF.

This clone was detected many times. The CDR3 DNA reads as TGTGCCATCCTCTCGGGGGGCACAGATACGCAGTATTTT. Encoded protein: CAILSGGTDTQYF. The chain combines TRBV10-3 with TRBJ2-3; D is possibly TRBD2 (6 bases). From germline, CDR1 is ENHRY and CDR2 SYGVKD. V was pared by 8 bases and J by 1 base, with 10 bases between. This CDR3 comprises 13 residues.

This clone was detected a few times. The V call is TRBV4-3, the J call TRBJ2-3; 11 bases line up with TRBD2. The CDR3 is 17 residues long. CDR1 LGHNA and CDR2 YSLEER come from the germline V gene. The trim removed 3 bases at V and 2 bases at J, leaving 7 bases unmatched. CDR3 DNA: TGCGCCAGCAGCCAGGCCGGGACTAGCGGCTACACAGATACGCAGTATTTT. Protein product: CASSQAGTSGYTDTQYF.

Details on this clone: The junction does not match germline at one end; this may be a read error. The J gene is TRBJ1-1, the V gene TRBV6-1, with 7 bases matching TRBD1. Germline lookup yields CDR1 MNHNS and CDR2 SASEGT. CDR3 length: 16 residues. In DNA, the CDR3 is TGTGCCAGCAGGGAAGCACTGGGACAGAGGAACACTGAAGCTTTCTTT. It yields the protein CASREALGQRNTEAFF.

The genes are TRBV5-1 and TRBJ2-7; 7 bases fit TRBD1. CDR1 and CDR2 from the germline V gene are SGHRS and YFSETQ. CDR3 length: 15 residues. The junction had 10 bases not matched to a gene; V was cut back by 0 bases and J by 7 bases. CDR3 region: CASSLVQQGTGEQYF. The CDR3 region has the DNA TGCGCCAGCAGCTTGGTTCAACAGGGGACGGGGGAGCAGTACTTC. The full variable domain, in which reference TRBV5-1 and TRBJ2-7 provide the parts outside the CDR3, is KAGVTQTPRYLIKTRGQQVTLSCSPISGHRSVSWYQQTPGQGLQFLFEYFSETQRNKGNFPGRFSGRQFSNSRSEMNVSTLELGDSALYLCASSLVQQGTGEQYFGPGTRLTVT.

This clone was picked up a small number of times. V gene TRBV5-6 combines with J gene TRBJ2-5; 7 bases agree with TRBD1. The CDR3 totals 15 residues. Looked up from germline, CDR1 is SGHDT and CDR2 is YYEEEE. The V segment lost 2 bases and the J segment 0 bases; nucleotides outside the gene matches: 4. CDR3 coding DNA: TGTGCCAGCAGCTTATATGACAGGGACCAAGAGACCCAGTACTTC. As protein: CASSLYDRDQETQYF.

With regard to this clone: Different DNA sequences within this sample yield the same CDR3. This chain connects TRBV5-1 to TRBJ2-7, with 8 bases fitting TRBD1. The junction had 4 bases not matched to a gene; V was cut back by 0 bases and J by 2 bases. This CDR3 is 15 amino acids long. The germline V gene encodes CDR1 SGHRS and CDR2 YFSETQ. The CDR3 DNA reads TGCGCCAGCAGCTTGGGTCAGGGGGCGACCTACGAGCAGTACTTC. It specifies CASSLGQGATYEQYF.